This T cell receptor (beta chain) stems from a study of cytomegalovirus exposure and HLA in healthy donors (dated by TCRdb to about 2017). Concerning the study at large: According to an earlier analysis of 587 of the donors, about 179 million T cells yielded roughly 100 million unique TCR beta sequences and 276 Gb of sequence data. An early release covering more than 500 HLA-typed donors comprised about 290 gigabases of sequencing data and some 79 million unique TCR sequences. Of the roughly 390 genotyped donors, 70% to 90% were placed in the genetic ancestry cluster associated with self-reported Caucasian donors. The study aimed to test whether signatures of past pathogen exposure could be identified by cataloging public T cell receptors. The T cell repertoires of several hundred subjects were profiled by immunosequencing and related to cytomegalovirus serostatus. In addition to the first cohort of around 670 subjects, a separate validation cohort of under 150 different subjects was used. High-throughput TCR immunosequencing, statistical association of individual TCRs with disease status, and machine learning were combined to predict cytomegalovirus infection status. A later analysis re-examined previously published TCR beta repertoires from just over 650 donors and added high-resolution HLA genotyping to investigate patterns of TCR occurrence. In the later analysis, no new phenotypic data were used to find candidate immune exposures; instead, reliance was placed on TCR beta sequences and their occurrence across donors. To decide whether each TCR beta V gene segment behaved as functional or pseudogenic, an earlier analysis of fewer than 750 of the donors relied on high-throughput TCR beta sequencing. Donor age, sex, ethnicity and CMV serostatus were collected together with the repertoire data. A later genetic analysis took genome-wide SNP genotypes for about three fifths of the 666 donors and used that subset as a discovery cohort. All discovery cohort repertoires had been generated on a single sequencing platform. HLA typing covered class I and class II loci at four-digit resolution. The number of typed donors differed by locus: about 620-640 for A, B, C, DRB1 and DQB1; approximately 520 for DQA1; 606 for DPA1; and about 450 for DPB1. About five DR-DQ haplotypes were handled as single units for association and clustering, since linkage in the cohort was strong. On average, around 230,000 unique TCR beta nucleotide sequences were sequenced per donor among 398 genotyped donors of the cohort, with 15% to 20% of those sequences being non-productive.

As for this clone: Its antigen is still unknown. Base qualities are missing; no much larger clone stands one base away.

Reading the germline V gene gives CDR1 SGHRS and CDR2 YFSETQ. The germline V and J ends show losses of 0 bases and 1 base respectively, and no gene match explains 7 bases of the junction. Including the terminal cysteine and phenylalanine, the CDR3 comprises 17 residues. Only CDR3 DNA is held: 51 bases, read in frame from base 1. Results the study describes overall, beyond this receptor: At a false discovery rate of 0.05, a later analysis linked 16,000 or so TCR beta sequences to specific HLA alleles. For the cohort, immune exposure information was limited to CMV serostatus. The study gave a list of 150 to 200 TCR beta chains associated with cytomegalovirus. When HLA alleles, especially DR and DQ, strongly co-occurred, attributing TCR associations to individual alleles was difficult. About 17 rarely observed V segments, including chromosome 9 orphons, were excluded from the earlier analysis of about 610 of the donors because counts were too low. According to the authors, the approach could potentially be generalized to other disease states and immunological phenotypes. Because HLA typing was unavailable for some donors at each locus, only the typed subset was used in association tests. A further reported finding was that TCR beta sequences accurately predicted the HLA-A and HLA-B alleles for most subjects in the first cohort. Three of the identified cytomegalovirus-associated TCR beta chains were confirmed in vitro to be specific for cytomegalovirus antigens. A later analysis found that HLA-associated TCR beta chains were more clonally expanded and had lower generation probabilities than equally common non-associated chains. An earlier analysis of 587 of the donors showed that most TCR beta V segments appeared in productive rearrangements either about 87% or about 30% of the time, which broadly matched IMGT annotations. The classifier was reported to diagnose cytomegalovirus status with high specificity and sensitivity in both the original cohort and the validation cohort. Roughly uniform sequencing depth across donors was assumed in presence/absence analyses, although this assumption may not hold. This cohort had only TCR beta chains sequenced, and the lack of alpha or paired-chain data limited which features could be detected. According to a later analysis, parvovirus B19, influenza, CMV and Epstein-Barr virus appeared linked to several top co-occurrence clusters. In a later analysis, TCR association rates were found to vary across HLA loci, with the most associated TCRs seen for DRB1 alleles and the fewest for HLA-C alleles. Some IMGT-functional V segments, including TRBV6-2 and TRBV6-3, could not be distinguished by the 87-base-pair reads and were therefore excluded. Most TCR sequences were observed very rarely across donors, whereas some public TCRs were present in many individuals. A cluster of highly shared sequence variants was judged likely to be a technical artifact of the sequencing pipeline. Linkage disequilibrium might explain the correlated functional status among segregating V segments, but an unknown experimental factor could not be excluded. Most CMV-associated TCR beta chains appeared to be HLA-restricted in a later analysis, and the HLA associations seemed to be driven largely by CMV exposure. V-gene and J-gene trimming of TCR beta chains was associated with a missense DCLRE1C variant in a later genetic analysis, and the association was replicated in an independent cohort. Compared with the 666-donor mean, donors in an Asian-associated ancestry cluster had fewer N-insertions in productive TCRs, according to a later genetic analysis.

Receptor amplification or capture employed the immunoSEQ multiplex PCR assay. A mixture of 60 forward primers for TCR Vbeta segments and 13 reverse primers for TCR Jbeta segments was used in the multiplex PCR. Amplification of the CDR3 region of rearranged TCR beta genes was performed with a multiplex PCR assay on genomic DNA. The Illumina HiSeq System was used to sequence the amplified TCR beta libraries as 87-base-pair reads. The authors processed their data as follows. A later analysis counted about 82 million unique TCR beta chains across the 666 repertoires, and about 10 million of these chains were shared by at least two donors. To remove PCR and sequencing errors, raw reads were error-corrected and collapsed into unique sequences using a nearest-neighbor algorithm that merged closely related sequences. CDR3 sequences were aligned to IMGT reference sequences to assign V, D and J gene segments. For a sequence to be retained, a match of at least six nucleotides was required to both a V gene segment and a J gene segment. A rearrangement was called productive if the CDR3 had no stop codons and remained in frame with V and J, and every other rearrangement was called non-productive. CDR3 was defined by IMGT convention, running from the second conserved V-encoded cysteine to the conserved J-encoded phenylalanine. The earlier analysis of 550 to 650 of the donors excluded any sequence lacking an unambiguous match to a single V gene segment. In an earlier analysis of approximately 550 of the donors, V segments were called functional above 56.7% productive rearrangements and were called segregating when the between-donor standard deviation exceeded 5%. A statistical classification framework was built for diagnosing cytomegalovirus status from the catalog of TCR beta chain sequences. In a later analysis, TCR nucleotide sequences were compared against IMGT/GENE-DB human TR gene sequences so that V and J genes could be assigned. In a later analysis, CDR3 sequences and most-parsimonious VDJ recombination scenarios were assigned using the TCRdist pipeline. In a later analysis, every TCR beta chain was defined by the combination of its CDR3 amino acid sequence and its V-gene family, and reads without a unique V-gene family were dropped. To address suspected cross-contamination and a sequencing artifact, a later analysis removed over 500 highly shared, low-generation-probability nucleotide sequences. In a later analysis, a clonal expansion index for each public chain was calculated from normalized within-repertoire ranks of inferred template counts. In a later analysis, generation probabilities were computed with a VDJ recombination model fitted to out-of-frame rearrangements, and the resulting probabilities were checked against IGoR. Hypergeometric tests were used in a later analysis to score TCR-TCR, TCR-HLA and TCR-CMV co-occurrence, with a repertoire-size bias correction applied to the TCR pairs. A later analysis estimated false discovery rates by permuting HLA or CMV assignments 20 times. In a later analysis, co-occurring TCRs were grouped using DBSCAN, and TCRdist sequence similarity was added for clustering within HLA-allele-positive subsets. Repertoires with fewer than 30,000 or more than 120,000 public chains were left out of co-occurrence clustering, as were several repertoires with anomalous nucleotide sharing. Entries here come from immuneACCESS through TCRdb and include only in-frame sequences with V and J called. Some clones fail to appear in such tables; in the studies checked, an unresolved V gene covers under half of the shortfall, and the cause of the remainder is unknown. V and J calls plus clone size are reproduced from that table; the DNA served to infer D and trimming. This sample is represented by some 150,000 clones; approximately 80% of them were singletons. The ten largest clones capture 5.5% to 6.5% of the sample.

The cohort consisted of approximately 670 healthy bone marrow donors. At the time of sampling, all cohort members were nominally healthy, though unrecorded immune exposures were likely present. The donor was CMV seropositive and belonged to the group of more than 250 seropositive cohort members. Every donor gave a peripheral blood sample, and the peripheral blood mononuclear cells from that sample were used for TCR beta sequencing. Genomic DNA was extracted from the blood cell samples with the Qiagen DNeasy Blood Extraction Kit. The sequenced sample consisted of PBMCs. The V and J segments used are TRBV5-1 and TRBJ1-3; TRBD1 aligns with 7 central bases. This receptor was taken from a woman between 35 and 50 years old in good health and CMV-seropositive. The CDR3 loop reads CASSLADREGSGNTIYF. The nucleotide sequence reads as follows: TGCGCCAGCAGCTTGGCTGACAGGGAAGGATCTGGAAACACCATATATTTT. Reference TRBV5-1 and TRBJ1-3 proteins supply the regions before and after the CDR3; the full variable domain is: KAGVTQTPRYLIKTRGQQVTLSCSPISGHRSVSWYQQTPGQGLQFLFEYFSETQRNKGNFPGRFSGRQFSNSRSEMNVSTLELGDSALYLCASSLADREGSGNTIYFGEGSWLTVV.